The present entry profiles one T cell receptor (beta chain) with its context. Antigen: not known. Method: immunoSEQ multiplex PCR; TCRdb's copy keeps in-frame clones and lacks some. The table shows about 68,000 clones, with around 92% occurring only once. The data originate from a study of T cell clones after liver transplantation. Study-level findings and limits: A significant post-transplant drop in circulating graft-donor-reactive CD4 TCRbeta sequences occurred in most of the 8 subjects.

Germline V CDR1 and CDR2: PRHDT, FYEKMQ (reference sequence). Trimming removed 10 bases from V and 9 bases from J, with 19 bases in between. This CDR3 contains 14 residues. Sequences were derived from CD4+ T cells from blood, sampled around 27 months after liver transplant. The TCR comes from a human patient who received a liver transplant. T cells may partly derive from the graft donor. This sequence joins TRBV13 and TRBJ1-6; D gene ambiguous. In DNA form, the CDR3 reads TGTGCCACCACGACTCTAAGGGTCGGTTCACCCCTCCACTTT. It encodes CATTTLRVGSPLHF.